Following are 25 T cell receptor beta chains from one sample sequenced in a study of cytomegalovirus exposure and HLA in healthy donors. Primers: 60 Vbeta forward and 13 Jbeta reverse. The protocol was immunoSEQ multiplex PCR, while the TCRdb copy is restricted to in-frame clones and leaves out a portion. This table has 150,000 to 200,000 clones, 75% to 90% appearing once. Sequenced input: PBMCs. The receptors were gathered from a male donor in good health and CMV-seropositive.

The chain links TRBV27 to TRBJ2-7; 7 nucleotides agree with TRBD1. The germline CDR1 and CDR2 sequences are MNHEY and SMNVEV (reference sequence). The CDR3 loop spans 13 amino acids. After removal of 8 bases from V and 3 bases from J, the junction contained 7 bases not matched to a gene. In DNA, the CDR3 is TGTGCCAGCCAGGGACAGCAAGACTACGAGCAGTACTTC. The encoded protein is CASQGQQDYEQYF.

The CDR3 coding sequence is TGTGCCAGCAGCTTAGCGACTAGCGGGACCGCTGAGCAGTTCTTC. Its translation: CASSLATSGTAEQFF. The chain joins TRBV11-2 to TRBJ2-1, with 11 bases aligning to TRBD2. Losses at the gene ends were 1 base for V and 9 bases for J; bases not matched to a gene: 5. This CDR3 is built from 15 residues. From germline, CDR1 is SGHAT and CDR2 FQNNGV. Complete variable domain (other parts from reference TRBV11-2 and TRBJ2-1): EAGVAQSPRYKIIEKRQSVAFWCNPISGHATLYWYQQILGQGPKLLIQFQNNGVVDDSQLPKDRFSAERLKGVDSTLKIQPAKLEDSAVYLCASSLATSGTAEQFFGPGTRLTVL.

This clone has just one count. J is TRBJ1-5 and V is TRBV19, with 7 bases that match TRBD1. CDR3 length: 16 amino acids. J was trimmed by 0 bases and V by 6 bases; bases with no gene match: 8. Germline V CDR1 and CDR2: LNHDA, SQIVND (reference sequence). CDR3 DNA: TGTGCCAGTAGCCCCCGGAGGGGGCATAGCAATCAGCCCCAGCATTTT. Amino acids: CASSPRRGHSNQPQHF.

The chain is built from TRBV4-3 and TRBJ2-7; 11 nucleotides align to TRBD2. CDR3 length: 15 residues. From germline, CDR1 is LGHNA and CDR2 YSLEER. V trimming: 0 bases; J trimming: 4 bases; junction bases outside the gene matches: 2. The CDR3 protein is CASSQDRLAGYEQYF. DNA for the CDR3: TGCGCCAGCAGCCAAGATAGACTAGCGGGGTACGAGCAGTACTTC.

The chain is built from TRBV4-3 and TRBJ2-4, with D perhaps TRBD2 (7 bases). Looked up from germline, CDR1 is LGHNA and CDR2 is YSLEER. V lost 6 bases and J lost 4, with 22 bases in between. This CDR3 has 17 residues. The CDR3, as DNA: TGCGCCAGCAGTCAGGAAGGGGGGGCAATTGGAAAAAACATTCAGTACTTC. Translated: CASSQEGGAIGKNIQYF.

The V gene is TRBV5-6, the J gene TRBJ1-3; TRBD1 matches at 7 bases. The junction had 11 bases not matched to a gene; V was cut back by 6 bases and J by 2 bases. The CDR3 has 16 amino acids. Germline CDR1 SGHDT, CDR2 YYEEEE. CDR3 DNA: TGTGCCAGCAACGTCAAGGGGGCCTATCCTGGAAACACCATATATTTT. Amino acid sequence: CASNVKGAYPGNTIYF.

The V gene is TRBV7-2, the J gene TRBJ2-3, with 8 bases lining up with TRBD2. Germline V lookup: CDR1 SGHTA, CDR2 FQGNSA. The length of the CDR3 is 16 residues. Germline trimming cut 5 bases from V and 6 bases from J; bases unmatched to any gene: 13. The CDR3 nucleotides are TGTGCCAGCAGCCCAGTAGCGGGGAGGGATGGGGATACGCAGTATTTT. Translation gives CASSPVAGRDGDTQYF.

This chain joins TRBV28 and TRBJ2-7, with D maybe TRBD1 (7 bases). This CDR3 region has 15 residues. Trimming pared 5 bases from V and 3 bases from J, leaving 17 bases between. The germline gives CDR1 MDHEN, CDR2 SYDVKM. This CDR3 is CASSVDQGGYYEQYF. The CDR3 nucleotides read TGTGCCAGCAGTGTCGACCAGGGGGGATACTACGAGCAGTACTTC.

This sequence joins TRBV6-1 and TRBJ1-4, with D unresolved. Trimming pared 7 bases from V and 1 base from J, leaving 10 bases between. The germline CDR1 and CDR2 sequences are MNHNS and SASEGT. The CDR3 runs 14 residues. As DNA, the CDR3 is TGTGCCAGCAACGCGGGTGGAACTAATGAAAAACTGTTTTTT. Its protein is CASNAGGTNEKLFF.

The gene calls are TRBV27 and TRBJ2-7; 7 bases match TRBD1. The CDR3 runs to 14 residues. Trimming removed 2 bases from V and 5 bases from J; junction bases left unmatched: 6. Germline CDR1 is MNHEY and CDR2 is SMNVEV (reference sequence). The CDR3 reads CASSLNRGADEQYF. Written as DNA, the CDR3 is TGTGCCAGCAGTTTAAACAGGGGAGCTGACGAGCAGTACTTC.

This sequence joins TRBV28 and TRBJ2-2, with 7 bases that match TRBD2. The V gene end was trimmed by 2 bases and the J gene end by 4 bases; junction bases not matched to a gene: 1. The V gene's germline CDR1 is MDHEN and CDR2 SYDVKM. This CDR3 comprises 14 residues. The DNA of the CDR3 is TGTGCCAGCAGTTTACTAGCGGTCACCGGGGAGCTGTTTTTT. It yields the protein CASSLLAVTGELFF.

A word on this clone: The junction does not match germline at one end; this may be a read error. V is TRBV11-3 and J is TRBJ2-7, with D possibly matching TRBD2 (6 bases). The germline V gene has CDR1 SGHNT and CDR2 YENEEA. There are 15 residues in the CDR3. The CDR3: CVSSLGGQSTYEQYF. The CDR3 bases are TGTGTCAGCAGCTTGGGGGGTCAGTCAACCTACGAGCAGTACTTC.

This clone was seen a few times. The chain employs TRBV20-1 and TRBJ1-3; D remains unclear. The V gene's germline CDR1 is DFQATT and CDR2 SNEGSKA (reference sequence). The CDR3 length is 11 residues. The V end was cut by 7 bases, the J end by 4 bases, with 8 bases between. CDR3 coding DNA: TGCAGTGGGCTGATCGGAAACACCATATATTTT. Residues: CSGLIGNTIYF.

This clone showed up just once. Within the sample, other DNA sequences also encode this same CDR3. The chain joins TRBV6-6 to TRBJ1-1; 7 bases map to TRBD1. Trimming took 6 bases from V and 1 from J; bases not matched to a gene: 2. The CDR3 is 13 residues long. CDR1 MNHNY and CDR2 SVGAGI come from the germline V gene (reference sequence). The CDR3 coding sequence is TGTGCCAGCAGCCGGGACAGGAACACTGAAGCTTTCTTT. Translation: CASSRDRNTEAFF.

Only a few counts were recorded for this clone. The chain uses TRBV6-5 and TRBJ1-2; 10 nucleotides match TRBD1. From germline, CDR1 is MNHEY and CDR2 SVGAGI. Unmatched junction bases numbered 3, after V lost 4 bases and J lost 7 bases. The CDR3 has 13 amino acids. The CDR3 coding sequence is TGTGCCAGCAGTTGGGGACAGGGGAGTGGCTACACCTTC. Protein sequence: CASSWGQGSGYTF.

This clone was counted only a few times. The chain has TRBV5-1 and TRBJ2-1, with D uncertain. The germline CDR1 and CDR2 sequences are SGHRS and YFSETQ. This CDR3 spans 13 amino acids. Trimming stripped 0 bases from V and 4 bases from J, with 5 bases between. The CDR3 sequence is CASSLGTYNEQFF. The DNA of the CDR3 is TGCGCCAGCAGCTTGGGAACTTACAATGAGCAGTTCTTC.

The CDR3 reads CASVAGNPYEQYF. DNA of the CDR3: TGTGCCAGCGTGGCCGGGAACCCCTACGAGCAGTACTTC. This chain joins TRBV6-9 and TRBJ2-7, with a tentative D call TRBD2 (5 bases). Germline V gene lookup returns CDR1 MNHGY and CDR2 SVAAGI. Deletions cut 8 bases from V and 2 bases from J, with 13 bases between. CDR3 size: 13 residues.

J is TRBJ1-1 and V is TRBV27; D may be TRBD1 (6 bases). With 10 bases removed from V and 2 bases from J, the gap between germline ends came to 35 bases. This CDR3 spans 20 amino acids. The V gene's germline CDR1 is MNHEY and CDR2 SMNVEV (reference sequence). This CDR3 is CATIMLRVRTAPAANTEAFF. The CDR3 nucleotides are TGTGCCACTATAATGCTCCGAGTGAGGACAGCACCCGCCGCCAACACTGAAGCTTTCTTT.

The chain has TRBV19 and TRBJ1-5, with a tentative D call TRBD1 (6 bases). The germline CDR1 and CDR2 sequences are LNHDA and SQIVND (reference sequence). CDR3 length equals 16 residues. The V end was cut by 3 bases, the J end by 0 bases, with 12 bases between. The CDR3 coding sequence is TGTGCCAGTAGTATCAGGGGATCCTATAGCAATCAGCCCCAGCATTTT. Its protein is CASSIRGSYSNQPQHF.

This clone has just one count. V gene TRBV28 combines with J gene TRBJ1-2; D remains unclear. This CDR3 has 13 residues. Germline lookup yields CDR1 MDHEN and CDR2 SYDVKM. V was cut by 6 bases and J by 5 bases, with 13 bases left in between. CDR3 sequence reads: CASRTNAAYGYTF. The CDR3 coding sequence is TGTGCCAGCAGAACGAATGCCGCGTATGGCTACACCTTC.

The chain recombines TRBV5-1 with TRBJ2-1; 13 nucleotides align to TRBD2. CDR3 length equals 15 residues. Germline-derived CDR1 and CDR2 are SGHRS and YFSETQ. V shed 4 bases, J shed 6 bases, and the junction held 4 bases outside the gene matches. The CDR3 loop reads CASSEGLAGVNEQFF. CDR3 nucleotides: TGCGCCAGCAGCGAAGGACTAGCGGGAGTCAATGAGCAGTTCTTC.

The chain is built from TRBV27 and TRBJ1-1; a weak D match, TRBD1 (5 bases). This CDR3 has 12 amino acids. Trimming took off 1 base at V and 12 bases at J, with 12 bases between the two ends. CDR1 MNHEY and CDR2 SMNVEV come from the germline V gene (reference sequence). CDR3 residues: CASSLYGRDPFF. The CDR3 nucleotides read TGTGCCAGCAGTTTATATGGCAGGGATCCTTTCTTT.

The chain's CDR3 is CASSSNHRGLAAAYEQYF. The CDR3 coding sequence is TGTGCCAGCAGCTCCAACCACCGGGGACTAGCGGCTGCCTACGAGCAGTACTTC. The chain couples TRBV11-1 to TRBJ2-7; 11 bases fit TRBD2. V shed 4 bases and J 2 bases; nucleotides not matched to a gene: 13. Germline V CDR1 and CDR2: SGHAT, FQDESV (reference sequence). The CDR3 consists of 18 residues.

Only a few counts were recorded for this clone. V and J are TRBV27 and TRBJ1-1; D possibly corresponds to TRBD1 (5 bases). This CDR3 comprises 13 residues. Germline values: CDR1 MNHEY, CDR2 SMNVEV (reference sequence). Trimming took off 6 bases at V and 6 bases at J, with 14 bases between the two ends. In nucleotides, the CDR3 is TGTGCCAGCAGCAAACTGACAGCAGCTGAAGCTTTCTTT. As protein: CASSKLTAAEAFF.

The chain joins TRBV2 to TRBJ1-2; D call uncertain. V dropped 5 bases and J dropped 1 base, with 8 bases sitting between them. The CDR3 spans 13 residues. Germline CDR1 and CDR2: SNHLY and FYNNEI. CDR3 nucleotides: TGTGCCAGCAGTCGGACTGATAACTATGGCTACACCTTC. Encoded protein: CASSRTDNYGYTF.